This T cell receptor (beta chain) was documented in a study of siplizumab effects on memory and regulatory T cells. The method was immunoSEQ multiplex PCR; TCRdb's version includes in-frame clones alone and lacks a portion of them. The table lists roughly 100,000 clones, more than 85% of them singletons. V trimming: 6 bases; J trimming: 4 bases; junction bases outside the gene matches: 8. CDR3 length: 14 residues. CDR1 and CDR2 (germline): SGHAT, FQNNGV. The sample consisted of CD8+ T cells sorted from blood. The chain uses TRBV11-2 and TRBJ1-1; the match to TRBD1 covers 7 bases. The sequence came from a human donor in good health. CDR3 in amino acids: CASRQQGKGTEAFF. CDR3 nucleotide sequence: TGTGCCAGCAGACAACAGGGGAAGGGCACTGAAGCTTTCTTT.